This entry lists 23 T cell receptor beta chains sequenced from one sample in a study of blood T cell repertoires in COVID-19. Assay used: immunoSEQ multiplex PCR; TCRdb lists only in-frame clones, some missing. The table records about 330,000 clones, 75% to 90% of them present only once. Sample: PBMCs or T cells enriched from blood (not recorded which). These receptor sequences come from a man aged 25-45 years who had recovered from COVID-19.

The chain links TRBV5-5 to TRBJ2-1; maybe TRBD2 (6 bases). The CDR3 sequence is 14 residues long. V gave up 0 bases and J gave up 6 bases, with 10 bases separating them. Germline CDR1 is SGHKS and CDR2 is YYEKEE (reference sequence). CDR3 protein: CASSLGTILNEQFF. In nucleotides, the CDR3 is TGTGCCAGCAGCTTGGGGACTATCCTCAATGAGCAGTTCTTC.

The count of this clone is one. The chain has TRBV7-9 and TRBJ2-4, with D unclear. Trimming cost V 2 bases and J 0 bases, with 5 bases left between them. The CDR3 is 14 amino acids. Per the germline V gene, CDR1 is SEHNR and CDR2 is FQNEAQ (reference sequence). The CDR3 spells CASSLLGAKNIQYF. The CDR3 DNA follows: TGTGCCAGCAGCTTACTAGGAGCCAAAAACATTCAGTACTTC.

The J gene is TRBJ2-1, the V gene TRBV7-9; D remains unclear. Germline V gives CDR1 SEHNR, CDR2 FQNEAQ (reference sequence). The CDR3 contains 12 residues. Deletions cut 4 bases from V and 8 bases from J, with 9 bases between. DNA of the CDR3: TGTGCCAGCAGCTCAGGCCCGGATGAGCAGTTCTTC. Translating gives CASSSGPDEQFF.

Notes on this clone: Other DNA sequences in this specimen translate into the identical CDR3. J is TRBJ1-1 and V is TRBV5-1; 8 nucleotides agree with TRBD1. Trimming took 4 bases from V and 2 from J; bases not matched to a gene: 4. The CDR3 length is 14 residues. Germline-derived CDR1 and CDR2 are SGHRS and YFSETQ. The chain's CDR3 is CASSLQGGNTEAFF. The CDR3 coding sequence is TGCGCCAGCAGCCTACAGGGGGGAAACACTGAAGCTTTCTTT.

The V gene is TRBV5-1, the J gene TRBJ2-7; possible D gene TRBD1, 8 bases. Trimming removed 7 bases from V and 0 bases from J, with 20 bases in between. Germline V lookup: CDR1 SGHRS, CDR2 YFSETQ. This CDR3 is built from 16 residues. The CDR3 loop reads CASARAGGGSSYEQYF. CDR3 coding DNA: TGCGCCAGCGCCCGTGCAGGGGGCGGGAGCTCCTACGAGCAGTACTTC.

The V call is TRBV27, the J call TRBJ2-7; TRBD1 might be the D (6 bases). CDR3 size: 13 residues. Germline CDR1 and CDR2: MNHEY and SMNVEV (reference sequence). Trimming stripped 7 bases from V and 1 base from J, with 11 bases between. The CDR3 DNA is TGTGCCAGCAATAAACAGGGTTCCTACGAGCAGTACTTC. Its protein product is CASNKQGSYEQYF.

V is TRBV24-1 and J is TRBJ2-1; 11 nucleotides line up with TRBD2. This CDR3 is built from 18 residues. The germline gives CDR1 KGHDR, CDR2 SFDVKD. The V segment lost 5 bases and the J segment 1 base; nucleotides outside the gene matches: 9. CDR3 nucleotide sequence: TGTGCCACCAGTGCCGGGACTAGCGGAGCCTATTCCTACAATGAGCAGTTCTTC. Translating it yields CATSAGTSGAYSYNEQFF.

The chain joins TRBV7-9 to TRBJ2-7; D might be TRBD2 (5 bases). The germline CDR1 and CDR2 sequences are SEHNR and FQNEAQ (reference sequence). The length of the CDR3 is 14 residues. V was trimmed by 5 bases and J by 7 bases, leaving 18 bases between them. This chain's CDR3 is CASSPEGPFREQYF. CDR3 DNA: TGTGCCAGCAGCCCAGAGGGCCCCTTCAGGGAGCAGTACTTC.

The chain combines TRBV28 with TRBJ2-2; 10 bases line up with TRBD2. V trimming: 6 bases; J trimming: 6 bases; junction bases outside the gene matches: 7. CDR1 is MDHEN, CDR2 SYDVKM, per germline. The CDR3 extends over 15 amino acids. The CDR3 nucleotides read TGTGCCAGCAGAACTAGCGGGGAAAAGGCCGGGGAGCTGTTTTTT. Translating gives CASRTSGEKAGELFF.

V is TRBV6-5 and J is TRBJ2-3; no firm D call. This CDR3 has 11 residues. Trimming shortened V by 8 bases and J by 10 bases, and 13 bases separated the two germline ends. Germline assignment: CDR1 MNHEY and CDR2 SVGAGI. CDR3 loop: CASLAPWSQYF. For the CDR3, the DNA is TGTGCCAGCTTGGCCCCCTGGTCGCAGTATTTT.

The chain couples TRBV6-4 to TRBJ2-3; D ambiguous. There are 13 residues in the CDR3. Per germline, CDR1 MRHNA and CDR2 SNTAGT. V was shortened by 2 bases and J by 2 bases, with 5 bases between the two germline ends. Written as DNA, the CDR3 is TGTGCCAGCAGTGACAGCGCCACAGATACGCAGTATTTT. Its protein product is CASSDSATDTQYF.

Details on this clone: The same CDR3 arises from other DNA sequences in this sample as well. The J gene is TRBJ2-7, the V gene TRBV12-3 or TRBV12-4; possibly TRBD2 for D (6 bases). V was pared by 3 bases and J by 6 bases, with 6 bases between. The CDR3 length is 11 residues. The CDR3 bases are TGTGCCAGCAGTTTGGGGGGCGAGCAGTACTTC. Its protein product is CASSLGGEQYF.

V gene TRBV7-9 combines with J gene TRBJ1-4; 7 positions agree with TRBD1. The CDR3 is 17 residues long. Per the germline V gene, CDR1 is SEHNR and CDR2 is FQNEAQ (reference sequence). V gave up 5 bases and J gave up 0 bases; unmatched junction bases: 9. DNA for the CDR3: TGTGCCAGCAGCCCAGGACAGGCAGTTGCAACTAATGAAAAACTGTTTTTT. Translating it yields CASSPGQAVATNEKLFF.

The chain couples TRBV2 to TRBJ2-2; TRBD1 might be the D (6 bases). Germline CDR1 is SNHLY and CDR2 is FYNNEI. Trimming removed 5 bases at V and 1 base at J, with 14 bases between. The CDR3 is 16 residues long. The CDR3 DNA is TGTGCCAGCAGTCCCACCGGGACACAGAACACCGGGGAGCTGTTTTTT. Amino acid sequence: CASSPTGTQNTGELFF.

The chain employs TRBV6-5 and TRBJ2-4; 8 bases are a match to TRBD1. CDR1 MNHEY and CDR2 SVGAGI come from the germline V gene. V lost 5 bases to trimming and J lost 5 bases; unmatched junction nucleotides: 2. The CDR3 has 13 residues. This CDR3 is CASSQGAENIQYF. DNA of the CDR3: TGTGCCAGCAGTCAGGGGGCTGAAAACATTCAGTACTTC.

This sequence joins TRBV2 and TRBJ2-1, with D tentatively TRBD2 (7 bases). CDR3 size: 12 residues. CDR1 is SNHLY, CDR2 FYNNEI, per germline. Trimming removed 9 bases at V and 8 bases at J, with 14 bases between. Here the CDR3 reads CARGGGADEQFF. The CDR3 DNA sequence: TGTGCCAGAGGTGGGGGGGCCGATGAGCAGTTCTTC. The full variable domain, completed using reference TRBV2 and TRBJ2-1, is EPEVTQTPSHQVTQMGQEVILRCVPISNHLYFYWYRQILGQKVEFLVSFYNNEISEKSEIFDDQFSVERPDGSNFTLKIRSTKLEDSAMYFCARGGGADEQFFGPGTRLTVL.

The rearrangement uses TRBV7-9 and TRBJ2-3; TRBD2 is a possible D gene (5 bases). Germline V CDR1 and CDR2: SEHNR, FQNEAQ (reference sequence). V lost 7 bases, J lost 0 bases, and 8 bases lay in between. This CDR3 has 13 residues. CDR3 sequence: CASKWTSTDTQYF. DNA for the CDR3: TGTGCCAGCAAGTGGACTAGCACAGATACGCAGTATTTT.

This sequence joins TRBV6-5 and TRBJ2-3; no clear D gene. CDR1 MNHEY and CDR2 SVGAGI come from the germline V gene. The germline V and J ends were trimmed by 0 bases and 4 bases, with 8 bases remaining between them. The CDR3 loop spans 14 amino acids. The CDR3 is CASSYSSLADTQYF. The CDR3 DNA reads TGTGCCAGCAGTTACTCTAGCCTTGCAGATACGCAGTATTTT.

The V and J genes are TRBV7-2 and TRBJ2-3; D is unclear. With 7 bases removed from V and 5 bases from J, the gap between germline ends came to 13 bases. The CDR3 totals 13 residues. Germline V CDR1 and CDR2: SGHTA, FQGNSA. The DNA of the CDR3 is TGTGCCAGCAAACCAGGCCTCCGAGATACGCAGTATTTT. Amino acid sequence: CASKPGLRDTQYF.

This clone was found a few times. The gene calls are TRBV3-1 (or the pseudogene TRBV3-2) and TRBJ1-6; TRBD1 might be the D (6 bases). This CDR3 region has 15 residues. The V end was cut by 1 base, the J end by 9 bases, with 13 bases between. Per germline, CDR1 LGHDT and CDR2 YNNKEL (reference sequence). CDR3 coding DNA: TGTGCCAGCAGCCAAGTTTTACAGGGAACTTCACCCCTCCACTTT. It codes for CASSQVLQGTSPLHF.

The chain has TRBV6-5 and TRBJ1-2; 7 bases fit TRBD1. The V and J ends lost 8 bases and 5 bases, in that order; junction bases with no gene match: 14. Looked up from germline, CDR1 is MNHEY and CDR2 is SVGAGI. The CDR3 sequence is 15 residues long. CDR3 nucleotide sequence: TGTGCCAGCTCAGCCACGGGGACAGCAATTTATGGCTACACCTTC. Translating gives CASSATGTAIYGYTF.

This rearrangement joins TRBV7-9 to TRBJ2-7, with a weak D call TRBD2 (6 bases). The V end lost 6 bases, the J end lost 3 bases, and 9 bases lay between the germline ends. The CDR3 runs 12 residues. Per the germline V gene, CDR1 is SEHNR and CDR2 is FQNEAQ (reference sequence). In DNA form, the CDR3 reads TGTGCCAGCAGTGCCGGGGGCTACGAGCAGTACTTC. Its translation is CASSAGGYEQYF.

The rearrangement links TRBV9 to TRBJ2-1, with 10 bases lining up with TRBD2. Trimming cost V 0 bases and J 7 bases; bases outside gene matches: 10. This CDR3 spans 17 amino acids. The V gene's germline CDR1 is SGDLS and CDR2 YYNGEE. CDR3 sequence reads: CASSVDRLAGGSNEQFF. CDR3 DNA sequence: TGTGCCAGCAGCGTAGATCGTTTAGCGGGGGGAAGTAATGAGCAGTTCTTC.